This T cell receptor beta chain is drawn from a study of a mutant IDH1 vaccine in newly diagnosed glioma. Time point in this sample: baseline, week 1 (first vaccination visit). Treatment indicated: pre-vaccination baseline after standard-of-care therapy. Only in-frame clones appear in the TCRdb table, and some are missing; sequencing was by immunoSEQ multiplex PCR. Of approximately 100,000 clones in the sample, around 90% were seen once. Germline CDR1 reads GTSNPN; CDR2 reads SVGIG (reference sequence). The CDR3 is 14 residues long. V dropped 1 base and J dropped 7; count of bases not matched to a gene: 7.

The source of this sequence is a woman between 45 and 65 years old with glioma. The chain recombines TRBV30 with TRBJ1-5; 7 positions match TRBD1. Sequenced material: PBMCs, taken from a glioma patient treated with radiotherapy, temozolomide or both. In nucleotides, the CDR3 is TGTGCCTGGAGTGCCTCAGGGGGGAGGCAGCCCCAGCATTTT. Its protein product is CAWSASGGRQPQHF.